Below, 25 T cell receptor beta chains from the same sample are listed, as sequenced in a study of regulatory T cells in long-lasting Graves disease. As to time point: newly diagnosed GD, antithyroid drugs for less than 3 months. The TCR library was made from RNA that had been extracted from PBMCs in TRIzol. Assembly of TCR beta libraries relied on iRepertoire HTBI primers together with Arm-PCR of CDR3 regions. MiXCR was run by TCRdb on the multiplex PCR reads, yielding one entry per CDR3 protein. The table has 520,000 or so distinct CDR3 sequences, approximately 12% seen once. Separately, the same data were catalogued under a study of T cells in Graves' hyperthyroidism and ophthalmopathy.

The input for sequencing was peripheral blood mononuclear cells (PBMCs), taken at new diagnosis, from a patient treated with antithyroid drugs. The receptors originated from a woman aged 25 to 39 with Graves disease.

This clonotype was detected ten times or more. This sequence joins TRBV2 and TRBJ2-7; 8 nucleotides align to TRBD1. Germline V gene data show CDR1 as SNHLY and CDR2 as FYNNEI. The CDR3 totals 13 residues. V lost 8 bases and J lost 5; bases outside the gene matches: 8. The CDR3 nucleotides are TGTGCCAGCCTACGGACAGGGATTAACGAGCAGTACTTC. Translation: CASLRTGINEQYF.

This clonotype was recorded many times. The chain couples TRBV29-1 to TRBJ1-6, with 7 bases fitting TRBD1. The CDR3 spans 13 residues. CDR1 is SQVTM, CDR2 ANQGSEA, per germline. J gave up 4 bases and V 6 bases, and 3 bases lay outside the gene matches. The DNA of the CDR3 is TGCAGCGTCCGGGACAGATATAATTCACCCCTCCACTTT. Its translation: CSVRDRYNSPLHF. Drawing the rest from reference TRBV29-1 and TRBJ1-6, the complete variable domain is SAVISQKPSRDICQRGTSLTIQCQVDSQVTMMFWYRQQPGQSLTLIATANQGSEATYESGFVIDKFPISRPNLTFSTLTVSNMSPEDSSIYLCSVRDRYNSPLHFGNGTRLTVT.

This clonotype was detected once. The CDR3 reads CASSLSLRGNQPQHF. The CDR3 DNA follows: TGTGCCAGCAGCTTGTCCCTCAGGGGGAATCAGCCCCAGCATTTT. The chain links TRBV5-6 to TRBJ1-5; TRBD1 matches 7 bases. The CDR3 is 15 amino acids. Germline CDR1 and CDR2: SGHDT and YYEEEE. V trimming: 1 base; J trimming: 4 bases; junction bases outside the gene matches: 5.

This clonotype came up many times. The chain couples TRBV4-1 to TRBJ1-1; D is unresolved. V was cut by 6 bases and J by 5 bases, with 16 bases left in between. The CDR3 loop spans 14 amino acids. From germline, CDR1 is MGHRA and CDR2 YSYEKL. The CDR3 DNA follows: TGCGCCAGCAGAACCCTTGCGAAGGGAACTGAAGCTTTCTTT. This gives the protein CASRTLAKGTEAFF.

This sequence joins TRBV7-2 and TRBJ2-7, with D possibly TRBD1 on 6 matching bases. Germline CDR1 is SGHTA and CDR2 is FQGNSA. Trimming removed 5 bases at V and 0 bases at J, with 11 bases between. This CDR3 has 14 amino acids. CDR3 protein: CTSSLTGSSYEQYF. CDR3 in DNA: TGTACCAGCAGCCTTACAGGGAGCTCCTACGAGCAGTACTTC. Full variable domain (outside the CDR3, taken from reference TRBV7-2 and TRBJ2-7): GAGVSQSPSNKVTEKGKDVELRCDPISGHTALYWYRQSLGQGLEFLIYFQGNSAPDKSGLPSDRFSAERTGGSVSTLTIQRTQQEDSAVYLCTSSLTGSSYEQYFGPGTRLTVT.

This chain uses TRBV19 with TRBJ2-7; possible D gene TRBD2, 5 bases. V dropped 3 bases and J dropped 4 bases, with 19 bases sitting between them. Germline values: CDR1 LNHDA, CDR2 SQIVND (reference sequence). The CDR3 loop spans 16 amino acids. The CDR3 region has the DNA TGTGCCAGTAGTATCGGGCAAAACTGGGAGCATTACGAGCAGTACTTC. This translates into CASSIGQNWEHYEQYF.

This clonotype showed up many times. This chain's CDR3 is CASSRSGTGGDTQYF. The CDR3 nucleotides read TGTGCCAGCAGCCGCTCCGGGACAGGGGGAGATACGCAGTATTTT. This sequence joins TRBV7-2 and TRBJ2-3; TRBD1 matches at 11 bases. J lost 5 bases, V lost 5 bases, and 6 bases had no gene match. The V gene's germline CDR1 is SGHTA and CDR2 FQGNSA. The CDR3 length is 15 residues.

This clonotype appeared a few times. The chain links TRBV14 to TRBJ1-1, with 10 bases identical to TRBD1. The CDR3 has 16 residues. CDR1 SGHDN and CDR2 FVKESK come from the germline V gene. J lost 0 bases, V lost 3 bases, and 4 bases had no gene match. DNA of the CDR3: TGTGCCAGCAGCCAGACAGGGGGCCGAATGAACACTGAAGCTTTCTTT. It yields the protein CASSQTGGRMNTEAFF.

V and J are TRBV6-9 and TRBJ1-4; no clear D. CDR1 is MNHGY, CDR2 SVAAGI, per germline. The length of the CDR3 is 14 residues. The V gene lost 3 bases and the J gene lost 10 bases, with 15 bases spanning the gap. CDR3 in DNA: TGTGCCAGCAGTTACGATCTCGGCGGTGTAAAACTGTTTTTT. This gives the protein CASSYDLGGVKLFF.

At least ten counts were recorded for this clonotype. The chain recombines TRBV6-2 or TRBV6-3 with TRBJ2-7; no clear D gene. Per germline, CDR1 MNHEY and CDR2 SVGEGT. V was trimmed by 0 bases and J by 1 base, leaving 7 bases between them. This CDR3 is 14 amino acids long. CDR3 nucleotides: TGTGCCAGCAGTTACTCGTTCAGGTCCTACGAGCAGTACTTC. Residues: CASSYSFRSYEQYF.

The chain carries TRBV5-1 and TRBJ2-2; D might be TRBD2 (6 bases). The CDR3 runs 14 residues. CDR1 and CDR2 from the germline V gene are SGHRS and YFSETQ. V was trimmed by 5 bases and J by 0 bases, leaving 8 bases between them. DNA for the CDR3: TGCGCCAGCAGGGGCGGGACGAACACCGGGGAGCTGTTTTTT. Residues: CASRGGTNTGELFF.

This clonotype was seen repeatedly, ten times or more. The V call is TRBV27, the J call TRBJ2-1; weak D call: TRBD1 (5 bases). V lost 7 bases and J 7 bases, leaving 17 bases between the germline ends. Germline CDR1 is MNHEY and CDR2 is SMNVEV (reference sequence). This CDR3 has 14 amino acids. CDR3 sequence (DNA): TGTGCCAGCACTCAAAGGGGATCGGTGAATGAGCAGTTCTTC. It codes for CASTQRGSVNEQFF.

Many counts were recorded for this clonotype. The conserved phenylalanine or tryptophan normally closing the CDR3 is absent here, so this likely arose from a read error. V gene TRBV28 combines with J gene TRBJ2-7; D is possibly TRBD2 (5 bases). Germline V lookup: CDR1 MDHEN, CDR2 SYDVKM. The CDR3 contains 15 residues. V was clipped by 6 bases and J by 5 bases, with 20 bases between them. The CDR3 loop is CASRSAVGYLNEQYL. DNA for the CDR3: TGTGCCAGCAGGTCAGCGGTAGGCTACCTGAACGAGCAGTACCTC.

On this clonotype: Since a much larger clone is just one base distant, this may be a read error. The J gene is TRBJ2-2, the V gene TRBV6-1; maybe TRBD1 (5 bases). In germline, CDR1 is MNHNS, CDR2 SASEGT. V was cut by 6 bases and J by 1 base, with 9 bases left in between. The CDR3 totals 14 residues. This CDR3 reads CASSHTGNTGELFF. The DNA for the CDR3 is TGTGCCAGCAGCCATACAGGGAACACCGGGGAGCTGTTTTTT.

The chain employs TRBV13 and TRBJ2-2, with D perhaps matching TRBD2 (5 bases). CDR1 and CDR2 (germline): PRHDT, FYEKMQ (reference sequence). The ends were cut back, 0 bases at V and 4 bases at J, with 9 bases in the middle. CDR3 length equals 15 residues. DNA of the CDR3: TGTGCCAGCAGCTTAGGAGGAGGAAGCACCGGGGAGCTGTTTTTT. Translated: CASSLGGGSTGELFF.

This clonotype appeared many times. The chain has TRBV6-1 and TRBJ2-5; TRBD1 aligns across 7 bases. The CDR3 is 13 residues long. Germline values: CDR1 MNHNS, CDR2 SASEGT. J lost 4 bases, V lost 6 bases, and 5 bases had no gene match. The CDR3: CASSLRDRETQYF. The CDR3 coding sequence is TGTGCCAGCAGCCTCCGGGACAGAGAGACCCAGTACTTC.

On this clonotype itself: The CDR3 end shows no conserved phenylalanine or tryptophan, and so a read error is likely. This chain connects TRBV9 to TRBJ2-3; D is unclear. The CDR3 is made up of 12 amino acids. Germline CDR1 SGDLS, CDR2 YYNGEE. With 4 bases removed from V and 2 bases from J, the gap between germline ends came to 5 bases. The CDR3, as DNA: TGTGCCAGCAGCTTATCCACAGATACGCAGTATTTG. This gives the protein CASSLSTDTQYL.

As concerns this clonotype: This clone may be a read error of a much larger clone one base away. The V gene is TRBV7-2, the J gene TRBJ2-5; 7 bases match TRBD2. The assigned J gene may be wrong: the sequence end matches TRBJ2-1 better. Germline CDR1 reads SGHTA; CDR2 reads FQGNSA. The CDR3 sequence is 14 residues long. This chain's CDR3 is CASSLGGSTNEQFF. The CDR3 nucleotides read TGTGCCAGCAGCTTAGGCGGGAGTACGAACGAGCAGTTCTTC.

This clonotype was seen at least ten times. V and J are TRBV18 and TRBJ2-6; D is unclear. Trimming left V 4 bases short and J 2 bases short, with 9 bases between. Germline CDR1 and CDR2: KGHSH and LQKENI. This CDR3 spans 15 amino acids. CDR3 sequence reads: CASSQTPAGANVLTF. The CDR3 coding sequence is TGTGCCAGCTCACAGACCCCAGCTGGGGCCAACGTCCTGACTTTC.

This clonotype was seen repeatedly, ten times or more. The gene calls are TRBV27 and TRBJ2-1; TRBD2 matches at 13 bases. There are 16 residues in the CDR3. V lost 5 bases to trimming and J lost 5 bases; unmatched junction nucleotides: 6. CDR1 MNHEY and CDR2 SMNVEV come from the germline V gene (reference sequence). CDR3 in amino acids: CASSLRTSGSNNEQFF. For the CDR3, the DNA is TGTGCCAGCAGTCTCCGGACTAGCGGGAGTAACAATGAGCAGTTCTTC.

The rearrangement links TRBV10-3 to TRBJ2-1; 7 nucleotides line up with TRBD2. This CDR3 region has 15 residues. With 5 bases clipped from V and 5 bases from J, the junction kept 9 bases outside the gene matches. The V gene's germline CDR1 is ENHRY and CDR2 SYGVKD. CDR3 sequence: CAISPASGNHNEQFF. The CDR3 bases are TGTGCCATCAGTCCCGCTAGCGGCAATCACAATGAGCAGTTCTTC.

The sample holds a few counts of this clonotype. CDR3 protein: CASSLDGTANYEQYF. CDR3 bases: TGCGCCAGCAGCTTGGATGGGACAGCGAACTACGAGCAGTACTTC. The chain carries TRBV5-1 and TRBJ2-7; TRBD1 aligns across 7 bases. Germline CDR1 reads SGHRS; CDR2 reads YFSETQ. This CDR3 comprises 15 residues. The V gene end was trimmed by 0 bases and the J gene end by 3 bases; junction bases not matched to a gene: 6.

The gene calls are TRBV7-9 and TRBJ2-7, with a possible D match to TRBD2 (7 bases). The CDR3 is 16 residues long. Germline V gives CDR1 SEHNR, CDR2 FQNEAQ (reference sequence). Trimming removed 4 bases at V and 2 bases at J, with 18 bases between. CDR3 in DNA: TGTGCCAGCAGCTCCCGAGGGGGGGGAGAAACCTACGAGCAGTACTTC. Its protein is CASSSRGGGETYEQYF.

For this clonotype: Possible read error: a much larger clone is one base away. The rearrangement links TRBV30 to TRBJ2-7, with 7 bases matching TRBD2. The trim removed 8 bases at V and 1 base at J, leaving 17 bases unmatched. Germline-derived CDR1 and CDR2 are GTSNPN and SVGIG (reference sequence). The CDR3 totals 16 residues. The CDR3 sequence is CAGTRGGGIVSYEQYF. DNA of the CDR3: TGTGCCGGGACTCGCGGGGGTGGGATTGTATCCTACGAGCAGTACTTC.

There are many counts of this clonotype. DNA for the CDR3: TGCGCCAGCGGAGAGACAGGGGGGGTTGAGACCCAGTACTTC. Its protein product is CASGETGGVETQYF. This chain joins TRBV4-1 and TRBJ2-5; 9 nucleotides line up with TRBD1. Trimming removed 8 bases from V and 5 bases from J; junction bases left unmatched: 9. Germline V gene sequence: CDR1 MGHRA, CDR2 YSYEKL. The CDR3 length is 14 residues.